The 23 T cell receptor beta chains presented below share a single source sample, sequenced in a study of CD4 and CD8 cells across lung adenocarcinoma regions. Via MiXCR, TCRdb re-called the PCR reads, giving one row per CDR3 protein. The table records 15,000 or so distinct CDR3 sequences, approximately 43% of them present only once. The sequencing input was CD4+ T cells from the center of a lung tumor. These receptors originate from a male donor with lung adenocarcinoma. The CD4 and CD8 labels of this study may be unreliable.

This clonotype was detected only a few times. The chain couples TRBV4-1 to TRBJ2-1; 12 bases match TRBD2. The germline CDR1 and CDR2 sequences are MGHRA and YSYEKL. CDR3 length equals 15 residues. The V gene end was trimmed by 3 bases and the J gene end by 6 bases; junction bases not matched to a gene: 3. CDR3 amino acids: CASSQLAGGFNEQFF. The DNA for the CDR3 is TGCGCCAGCAGCCAGCTAGCGGGGGGGTTCAATGAGCAGTTCTTC.

J is TRBJ2-1 and V is TRBV6-1; D not resolved. V lost 0 bases, J lost 10 bases, and 4 bases lay in between. The CDR3 loop spans 11 amino acids. Germline V gene sequence: CDR1 MNHNS, CDR2 SASEGT. DNA for the CDR3: TGTGCCAGCAGTGAAGCGGAGGAGCAGTTCTTC. The encoded protein is CASSEAEEQFF.

Worth noting for this clonotype: Relative to the germline gene, one junction end is altered; a read error may explain this. This chain links TRBV6-5 with TRBJ2-3, with 7 positions matching TRBD2. In germline, CDR1 is MNHEY, CDR2 SVGAGI. CDR3 length equals 17 residues. CDR3 sequence: CASSYVPTSRTQETQYF. Written as DNA, the CDR3 is TGTGCCAGCAGTTACGTTCCGACTAGCAGGACGCAAGAGACGCAGTACTTT.

This chain joins TRBV3-1 and TRBJ2-7, with D possibly being TRBD1 (5 bases). Germline CDR1 and CDR2: LGHDT and YNNKEL (reference sequence). The CDR3 covers 13 residues. Between the trimmed V and J ends, which lost 4 bases and 1 base, there was a span of 8 bases. CDR3 nucleotides: TGTGCCAGCAGCCTGGGGCGGTCCTACGAGCAGTACTTC. This encodes CASSLGRSYEQYF.

By sample fraction, this clonotype is medium-sized. The CDR3 loop is CASSPRRGENGYTF. CDR3 DNA: TGTGCCAGCAGTCCTCGTCGAGGGGAAAATGGCTACACCTTC. The V call is TRBV27, the J call TRBJ1-2, with D possibly TRBD1 on 5 matching bases. Germline V gives CDR1 MNHEY, CDR2 SMNVEV (reference sequence). Deletions cut 5 bases from V and 6 bases from J, with 16 bases between. The CDR3 is 14 residues long.

The J gene is TRBJ2-5, the V gene TRBV6-1, with D tentatively TRBD1 or TRBD2 (5 bases each). Matching the DNA end better, TRBJ2-3 makes the J call doubtful. The CDR3 has 15 residues. Germline V gives CDR1 MNHNS, CDR2 SASEGT. CDR3 in amino acids: CARGIGGRGEETQYF. The CDR3 DNA follows: TGTGCCAGGGGTATTGGGGGACGTGGCGAAGAGACGCAGTATTTT.

As for this clonotype: Germline is not matched at one junction end, which may reflect a read error. The CDR3: CASRDAPPGAYVLYF. CDR3 DNA: TGTGCCAGCAGGGATGCACCCCCTGGCGCCTACGTCCTGTACTTC. The chain couples TRBV6-1 to TRBJ2-6; D is undetermined. This CDR3 region has 15 residues. Germline V gene lookup returns CDR1 MNHNS and CDR2 SASEGT.

This clonotype appeared many times. As DNA, the CDR3 is TGTGCCAGCAGCCCTCAGGCCCGGTTCGTTGAGACCCAGTACTTC. It translates to CASSPQARFVETQYF. This chain uses TRBV27 with TRBJ2-5; D is unclear. CDR1 is MNHEY, CDR2 SMNVEV, per germline (reference sequence). CDR3 length: 15 residues. Between the trimmed V and J ends, which lost 6 bases and 5 bases, there was a span of 19 bases.

This clonotype came up a few times. This chain joins TRBV11-2 and TRBJ2-4; the match to TRBD2 covers 8 bases. Per germline, CDR1 SGHAT and CDR2 FQNNGV. V shed 5 bases and J 0 bases; nucleotides not matched to a gene: 9. CDR3 length: 17 amino acids. The CDR3 loop reads CASSARGGYLAKNIQYF. CDR3 nucleotides: TGTGCCAGCAGCGCCCGGGGGGGCTATTTAGCCAAAAACATTCAGTACTTC.

On this clonotype itself: Germline and junction disagree at one end, which may indicate a read error. The chain combines TRBV10-1 with TRBJ2-3; TRBD2 is a possible D gene (7 bases). Germline V gene lookup returns CDR1 WNHNN and CDR2 SYGVQD (reference sequence). The CDR3 totals 16 residues. The CDR3 region is CASREPGGGGADTQYF. The CDR3 nucleotides are TGCGCCAGCAGGGAGCCGGGTGGCGGGGGCGCAGATACCCAGTATTTT.

This chain connects TRBV20-1 to TRBJ2-3; TRBD1 matches at 7 bases. CDR1 and CDR2 (germline): DFQATT, SNEGSKA (reference sequence). The J segment lost 4 bases and the V segment lost 6 bases, leaving 4 bases of the junction unmatched. The CDR3 length is 12 residues. The CDR3 DNA reads as TGCAGTGCCGGGGACAGCTCAGATACGCAGTATTTT. Translating gives CSAGDSSDTQYF.

This clonotype was seen at least ten times. The chain uses TRBV10-2 and TRBJ2-5; possible D gene TRBD1, 5 bases. The germline V and J ends were trimmed by 3 bases and 5 bases, with 13 bases remaining between them. The CDR3 sequence is 14 residues long. CDR1 WSHSY and CDR2 SAAADI come from the germline V gene. The CDR3 sequence is CASSDNFPGETQYF. CDR3 nucleotides: TGCGCCAGCAGTGATAACTTCCCAGGGGAGACCCAGTACTTC.

The chain links TRBV5-1 to TRBJ2-2; D is possibly TRBD1 (7 bases). The tail of the sequence fits TRBJ2-3 better, so the J call may be wrong. The CDR3 covers 17 residues. CDR1 and CDR2 from the germline V gene are SGHRS and YFSETQ. CDR3 nucleotide sequence: TGCGCCAGCAGCGACGCGCAGGGGGGTGTCGGCACCGGTACGCAGTATTTT. Residues: CASSDAQGGVGTGTQYF.

This clonotype was picked up a small number of times. This likely comes from a read error, as the CDR3 has no conserved phenylalanine or tryptophan at its end. The limits of the CDR3 on the DNA are not certain, so only TCRdb's listed CDR3 is given. This chain joins TRBV30 and TRBJ2-4; the D call in the table, TRBD1, was not verified against the DNA. Germline V gives CDR1 GTSNPN, CDR2 SVGIG (reference sequence). Ends included, the CDR3 has 13 residues. CDR3 sequence reads: CPGPGVSLFPYGA.

By share of the sample, this clonotype is medium-sized (0.01 to 0.1%). The chain links TRBV27 to TRBJ2-7; 8 nucleotides match TRBD2. V lost 4 bases to trimming and J lost 2 bases; unmatched junction nucleotides: 10. This CDR3 is built from 16 residues. Germline V gene data show CDR1 as MNHEY and CDR2 as SMNVEV (reference sequence). The CDR3 nucleotides are TGTGCCAGCAGTTCCCTAAGCGGGGGCAGGGCCTACGAGCAGTACTTC. This sequence encodes CASSSLSGGRAYEQYF.

The rearrangement links TRBV6-1 to TRBJ2-4; no definite D call. The CDR3 runs to 12 residues. Germline V gene sequence: CDR1 MNHNS, CDR2 SASEGT. V was pared by 2 bases and J by 8 bases, with 7 bases between. Here the CDR3 reads CASSEPPDIQYF. The CDR3 bases are TGTGCCAGCAGTGAACCACCTGACATTCAGTACTTC.

On this clonotype: The junction does not match germline at one end; this may be a read error. V usage is TRBV7-7 and J usage is TRBJ2-3; D gene ambiguous. The CDR3 is 15 residues long. Per germline, CDR1 SSHAT and CDR2 FNYEAQ (reference sequence). The CDR3 loop is CASSLGDSSTDTQYF. Written as DNA, the CDR3 is TGTGCTAGCAGTCTTGGGGATTCAAGCACAGATACGCAGTATTTT. Variable domain in full (rest from reference TRBV7-7 and TRBJ2-3): GAGVSQSPRYKVTKRGQDVTLRCDPISSHATLYWYQQALGQGPEFLTYFNYEAQPDKSGLPSDRFSAERPEGSISTLTIQRTEQRDSAMYRCASSLGDSSTDTQYFGPGTRLTVL.

For the CDR3, the DNA is TGTGCCTGGAGCCTCGCGGGTGGGGGACCAGAGACCCAGTACTTC. Protein: CAWSLAGGGPETQYF. This sequence joins TRBV30 and TRBJ2-5; D could derive from TRBD1 or TRBD2 (5 bases each). CDR1 and CDR2 (germline): GTSNPN, SVGIG (reference sequence). Trimming removed 3 bases at V and 4 bases at J, with 18 bases between. The CDR3 contains 15 residues.

This clonotype was seen more than once but under ten times. This sequence joins TRBV9 and TRBJ1-1; 7 nucleotides line up with TRBD1. This CDR3 spans 15 amino acids. Looked up from germline, CDR1 is SGDLS and CDR2 is YYNGEE. V was clipped by 0 bases and J by 8 bases; unmatched bases: 10. The CDR3 nucleotides are TGTGCCAGCAGCGTAGAGGGGACAGCAAGGGGGGAAGCTTTCTTT. Its translation is CASSVEGTARGEAFF.

This clonotype was observed at least ten times. The chain couples TRBV27 to TRBJ2-2; 11 bases align to TRBD1. The CDR3 spans 14 residues. After removal of 6 bases from V and 5 bases from J, the junction contained 2 bases not matched to a gene. The V gene's germline CDR1 is MNHEY and CDR2 SMNVEV (reference sequence). CDR3 sequence: CASRGQGETGELFF. In nucleotides, the CDR3 is TGTGCCAGCAGGGGACAGGGGGAGACCGGGGAGCTGTTTTTT.

This clonotype was picked up a small number of times. A read error may produce the germline difference seen at one junction end. The V and J genes are TRBV4-1 and TRBJ1-6; 12 bases agree with TRBD1. The germline gives CDR1 MGHRA, CDR2 YSYEKL. There are 16 residues in the CDR3. The CDR3 sequence: CASSQGQGAFGYEQYF. Here the CDR3 DNA reads TGCGCCAGCAGCCAGGGACAGGGGGCTTTTGGCTACGAGCAGTACTTT.

To note about this clonotype: An end of the junction differs from the germline gene, which may be a read error. The chain uses TRBV6-5 and TRBJ2-2; TRBD1 or TRBD2 may be the D gene (5 bases each). CDR1 is MNHEY and CDR2 is SVGAGI in the germline V gene. CDR3 size: 15 residues. CDR3 loop: CASRLQSGSTGALFF. In DNA form, the CDR3 reads TGTGCCAGCAGACTCCAGTCCGGAAGCACCGGGGCGCTGTTTTTT.

V usage is TRBV18 and J usage is TRBJ2-1; D gene uncertain. Between the trimmed V and J ends, which lost 5 bases and 9 bases, there was a span of 11 bases. CDR3 size: 12 residues. Germline V gene sequence: CDR1 KGHSH, CDR2 LQKENI. The CDR3 DNA reads as TGTGCCAGCTCAGAGGATGTAGGTGAGCAGTTCTTC. As protein: CASSEDVGEQFF.